The clone carrying this T cell receptor beta chain was seen many times. The data originate from a study of low-dose radiotherapy and immunotherapy resistance in tumors. Study at large: A total of 13 Gy over 26 weeks was given to Cohort 2 as 1 Gy per fraction every two weeks.

Trimming left V 3 bases short and J 0 bases short, with 14 bases between. This CDR3 region has 16 residues. The germline V gene has CDR1 LNHDA and CDR2 SQIVND (reference sequence). With TRAV- and TRBV-specific primers, first-strand cDNA was made, covering the alpha and beta chains. Over around 19 PCR cycles, TCRs were amplified from a constant-region primer and V-primer adapter. TCRdb fed the reads into MiXCR, producing one record per CDR3 protein. The table includes tens of thousands of distinct CDR3 sequences, roughly a sixth detected once. The time point was: before trial treatment. This clonotype was obtained from a male donor with prostate cancer. Sequences were derived from PBMCs, sampled before treatment. The chain recombines TRBV19 with TRBJ1-2; D remains ambiguous. In nucleotides, the CDR3 is TGTGCCAGTAGTATTGAAGGACGTCCAGCTAACTATGGCTACACCTTC. It encodes CASSIEGRPANYGYTF.